The T cell receptor beta chain described here comes from a study of shared clonotypes between healthy human individuals. Study results and caveats: Non-shared clonotypes showed lower generation probabilities than clonotypes common to all four donors. Richness estimates generally favored naive over memory subsets.

CD8 memory was a combination that joined CD45RO+ cells with CCR7-negative CD45RA+ TemRA cells. Original methodology: Filtering was not the same, since immunoSEQ gave junction-only sequences without quality scores. Method: immunoSEQ multiplex PCR; TCRdb's copy keeps in-frame clones and lacks some. V and J calls and clone size are as listed in that table; D and trimming were resolved from the DNA. The table lists more than 550,000 clones, 90% of them singletons, with about 34% in the top ten. This CDR3 is built from 20 residues. Losses at the gene ends were 3 bases for V and 10 bases for J; bases not matched to a gene: 26. Per the germline V gene, CDR1 is SGHDN and CDR2 is FVKESK. A note on this clone: Its antigen is as yet unknown.

Sequencing input: memory CD8+ T cells from PBMCs. Subset of the sample: CD45RO+ cells pooled with CCR7-negative TemRA cells. J is TRBJ2-1 and V is TRBV14, with TRBD1 matching 8 bases. This TCR derives from a man aged 18 to 29 in good health. Some clones in this sample may be carry-over from other donors' samples. Here the CDR3 DNA reads TGTGCCAGCAGCCAGACCCCCGGGACAGGACCGACCGCAGGCCGCCGGGAGCAGTTCTTC. This codes for CASSQTPGTGPTAGRREQFF. The variable domain in full, completed from reference TRBV14 and TRBJ2-1, reads EAGVTQFPSHSVIEKGQTVTLRCDPISGHDNLYWYRRVMGKEIKFLLHFVKESKQDESGMPNNRFLAERTGGTYSTLKVQPAELEDSGVYFCASSQTPGTGPTAGRREQFFGPGTRLTVL.